This record covers a single TCR beta chain. Its target is unknown. CDR3 size: 15 residues. V lost 1 base and J lost 7; bases outside the gene matches: 4. Germline-derived CDR1 and CDR2 are LGHNA and YNFKEQ. The PCR had 60 Vbeta and 13 Jbeta primers. Assay: immunoSEQ multiplex PCR; the TCRdb copy retains only in-frame clones and omits some. The table lists 150,000 or so clones, just under 75% of them singletons. The source of the sample is a study of cytomegalovirus exposure and HLA in healthy donors. The study's findings and limits: A few V segments could not be told apart, such as TRBV6-2 and TRBV6-3, and were left out. Rare TCR sequences predominated, though certain public TCRs were found in many donors.

This receptor was taken from a woman between 18 and 30 years old in good health and CMV-seronegative. The gene calls are TRBV4-2 and TRBJ2-1; 10 bases agree with TRBD1. Sequenced: PBMCs. CDR3 residues: CASSQAGTGVNEQFF. DNA of the CDR3: TGTGCCAGCAGCCAAGCGGGGACAGGGGTAAATGAGCAGTTCTTC.